This paragraph reports one T cell receptor (beta chain). The target antigen is unknown. These data belong to a study of spatial heterogeneity in lung cancer. Study summary: Alpha-chain sequences were consistently detected less often than beta-chain sequences. Study findings and constraints: Mutation tallies in tumors tracked expanded intratumoral alpha and beta TCR counts.

Trimming took 4 bases from V and 1 from J; bases not matched to a gene: 7. This CDR3 is 19 amino acids long. Looked up from germline, CDR1 is KGHDR and CDR2 is SFDVKD. This sample's time point: sample taken at primary tumor resection. Samples were donated by 72 untreated early-stage non-small cell lung cancer patients. TCRs were sequenced from unsorted whole RNA of tumor, nontumor lung or PBMC. TCRdb reprocessed the 5' RACE reads via MiXCR and lists one record per CDR3 protein. The sample yields a few thousand distinct CDR3 sequences, roughly 10% seen once. V gene TRBV24-1 combines with J gene TRBJ2-1; 15 bases line up with TRBD2. The sequence derives from a female donor with early-stage non-small cell lung cancer. The sequencing here drew on lung tumor tissue, taken at surgery. CDR3 sequence: CATSELPGLAGGSYNEQFF. The DNA of the CDR3 is TGTGCCACCAGTGAACTGCCGGGACTAGCGGGAGGTTCCTACAATGAGCAGTTCTTC.